The rows below give T cell receptor beta chains drawn from one sample of a study of radiation and T cells in renal cell carcinoma. TCRdb's table, derived via immunoSEQ multiplex PCR, lists solely in-frame clones and lacks some. The table has approximately 21,000 clones, approximately 54% seen once. The source material was tumor tissue, sampled from a patient whose treatment was nephrectomy without radiotherapy. The origin of the receptors is a human donor with renal cell carcinoma. Each CDR3 is given with its conserved first and last residue. The D gene is left open where the match is weak. The size field is filled for only some rows; it gives once, few, many or a size class.

-	-	TRBV19	TRBJ1-4	TGTGCCAGTAGCCAAGGGTGGAGTGGTGAAAAACTGTTTTTT	CASSQGWSGEKLFF
-	-	TRBV7-2	TRBJ2-7	TGTGCCAGCAGCCTCGGGACGGTCTACGAGCAGTACTTC	CASSLGTVYEQYF
-	-	TRBV29-1	TRBJ2-7	TGCAGCGCCCTAGGGTGGATCTGGGGCGAGCAGTACTTC	CSALGWIWGEQYF
-	many	TRBV27	TRBJ1-6	TGTGCCAGCAGTTCCGTAAGGGGGGGAAATTCACCCCTCCACTTT	CASSSVRGGNSPLHF
-	-	TRBV27	TRBJ2-7	TGTGCCAGCAGTTTATTCGGACAGGAGCAGTACTTC	CASSLFGQEQYF
-	-	TRBV6-6	TRBJ1-5	TGTGCCAGCAGTTTAGGGCAGCCTGATCAGCCCCAGCATTTT	CASSLGQPDQPQHF
-	-	TRBV6-6	TRBJ1-4	TGTGCCAGCATGGTGAAGGGGGAAAAACTGTTTTTT	CASMVKGEKLFF
-	-	TRBV20-1	TRBJ1-4	TGCGGAATTATAACTAATGAAAAACTGTTTTTT	CGIITNEKLFF
TRBD1	medium-sized	TRBV2	TRBJ1-5	TGTGCCAGCAGTAGAAGCGCCTTGACAGGGAATAGCAATCAGCCCCAGCATTTT	CASSRSALTGNSNQPQHF
TRBD2	few	TRBV7-3	TRBJ2-1	TGTGCCAGCAGCCGCGGGGGGGCCCTCTACAATGAGCAGTTCTTC	CASSRGGALYNEQFF
-	-	TRBV7-2	TRBJ2-7	TGTGCCAGCAGCTTAGGGCCCACAGCCTACGAGCAGTACTTC	CASSLGPTAYEQYF
TRBD1	-	TRBV4-2	TRBJ1-3	TGTGCCAGCAGCCAAGCCCAGGACAGGGTCTCTGGAAACACCATATATTTT	CASSQAQDRVSGNTIYF
TRBD1	once	TRBV9	TRBJ2-7	TGTGCCAGCAGCGGGACAGGGGTCTCCTACGAGCAGTACTTC	CASSGTGVSYEQYF
-	few	TRBV30	TRBJ1-5	TGTGCCTGGAGCGAACCGGGGCGCAATCAGCCCCAGCATTTT	CAWSEPGRNQPQHF
-	-	TRBV5-5	TRBJ2-1	TGTGCCAGCAGCTTTGGACAACTTCCCTACAATGAGCAGTTCTTC	CASSFGQLPYNEQFF
TRBD1	-	TRBV9	TRBJ2-7	TGTGCCAGCAGCCCAAGCGACAGGGCGCTCTCCTACGAGCAGTACTTC	CASSPSDRALSYEQYF
-	few	TRBV9	TRBJ1-1	TGTGCCAGCAGCGTAGACTTGGATAGGGCTGAAGCTTTCTTT	CASSVDLDRAEAFF
-	-	TRBV18	TRBJ2-3	TGTGCCAGCTCACCACAGGGGACTACAGATACGCAGTATTTT	CASSPQGTTDTQYF
TRBD2	-	TRBV5-1	TRBJ2-3	TGCGCCAGCAGCTTGGGACTAGCACGTAGCACAGATACGCAGTATTTT	CASSLGLARSTDTQYF
-	medium-sized	TRBV7-3	TRBJ2-3	TGTGCCAGCAGCTTAGGGAGGGGGGCCTCCACAGATACGCAGTATTTT	CASSLGRGASTDTQYF
-	few	TRBV2	TRBJ1-1	TGTGCCAGCAGTGAAGTACTGAACACTGAAGCTTTCTTT	CASSEVLNTEAFF
-	-	TRBV7-9	TRBJ2-3	TGTGCCAGCAGTCCCCGCCCTGGCACTCACACAGATACGCAGTATTTT	CASSPRPGTHTDTQYF
-	-	TRBV5-6	TRBJ2-5	TGTGCCAGCAGCTTGGCACGGATTACCACCCTACGGGAGCAGTACTTC	CASSLARITTLREQYF
TRBD1	-	TRBV7-2	TRBJ2-7	TGTGCCAGCAGCTCCGGACAGGGGTACTACGAGCAGTACTTC	CASSSGQGYYEQYF
-	-	TRBV29-1	TRBJ1-5	TGCAGCGTTGGGGCAGAGAGGACTCAGCCCCAGCATTTT	CSVGAERTQPQHF
TRBD1	-	TRBV9	TRBJ1-2	TGTGCCAGCAGCGTAGGGGAGGGGGCAGGCTATGGCTACACCTTC	CASSVGEGAGYGYTF
-	-	TRBV9	TRBJ1-1	TGTGCCAGCAGCGCTAGAGATTCCACTGAAGCTTTCTTT	CASSARDSTEAFF
-	-	TRBV5-1	TRBJ1-2	TGCGCCAGCAGCTTGGCCGGGGGGACCGGCTATGGCTACACCTTC	CASSLAGGTGYGYTF
-	-	TRBV5-5	TRBJ2-3	TGTGCCAGCAGCCCCGGGCCAGCCAGCACAGATACGCAGTATTTT	CASSPGPASTDTQYF
-	few	TRBV4-1	TRBJ1-2	TGCGCCAGCAGCCAAGATCGTGGGGGAGTCTATGGCTACACCTTC	CASSQDRGGVYGYTF
TRBD2	medium-sized	TRBV7-2	TRBJ2-3	TGTGCCAGCAGCCCACTAGCGGGGGGCACAGATACGCAGTATTTT	CASSPLAGGTDTQYF
-	medium-sized	TRBV10-3	TRBJ1-6	TGTGCCATCAGTGAGTCCCGGGCAGCCCATGGGGCCCTCCACTTT	CAISESRAAHGALHF
TRBD2	-	TRBV11-3	TRBJ2-3	TGTGCCAGCAGCCCGGGGGGAGGCACAGATACGCAGTATTTT	CASSPGGGTDTQYF
-	few	TRBV6-4	TRBJ1-6	TGTGCCAGCAGTGACACAGGGAATTCACCCCTCCACTTT	CASSDTGNSPLHF
-	-	TRBV9	TRBJ1-1	TGTGCCAGCAGCTCTACCGGCGGCCGGGGAAACACTGAAGCTTTCTTT	CASSSTGGRGNTEAFF
-	-	TRBV19	TRBJ2-1	TGTGCCAGTAGTATTTCTATGGGGGATAATGAGCAGTTCTTC	CASSISMGDNEQFF
-	-	TRBV7-9	TRBJ2-1	TGTGCCAGCAGCTTGGGGGCTGGCGGTGAGCAGTTCTTC	CASSLGAGGEQFF